This entry describes one T cell receptor beta chain. Each CDR3 protein gets one entry after TCRdb re-called the 5' RACE reads with MiXCR. Of around 99,000 distinct CDR3 sequences listed, roughly 10% are singletons. Germline V CDR1 and CDR2: SEHNR, FQNEAQ (reference sequence). This CDR3 region has 12 residues. V lost 5 bases, J lost 12 bases, and 14 bases lay in between. The record originates from a study of early T cells in non-severe SARS-CoV-2 infection. Sequencing was carried out using whole blood. This sequence joins TRBV7-9 and TRBJ2-1; possibly TRBD2 for D (5 bases). The clonotype originates from an adult who was a healthcare worker with PCR-confirmed SARS-CoV-2 infection or an uninfected control (not recorded which). CDR3 in amino acids: CASSPRAGAQFF. CDR3 in DNA: TGTGCCAGCAGCCCCCGGGCGGGTGCGCAGTTCTTC. Variable domain in full (rest from reference TRBV7-9 and TRBJ2-1): DTGVSQNPRHKITKRGQNVTFRCDPISEHNRLYWYRQTLGQGPEFLTYFQNEAQLEKSRLLSDRFSAERPKGSFSTLEIQRTEQGDSAMYLCASSPRAGAQFFGPGTRLTVL.